This TCR beta chain was obtained from a study of blood T cell repertoires in COVID-19 (dated by TCRdb to 2019 to 2021). A note on the overall study: The collaborator samples originated in the United States, Italy and Spain and spanned the acute and convalescent phases of COVID-19. The prospective study material was composed of cDNA or gDNA derived from T cells, B-cell-depleted T cells, or PBMCs. The dataset comprised deeply sampled blood TCRbeta repertoires from subjects exposed to, actively infected with, or recovered from COVID-19. The repertoires were released in a freely available public database intended as a resource for research on the immune response to SARS-CoV-2. Samples were obtained from the ongoing ImmuneRACE study (first 160 participants) and from about 1,300 subjects provided by 6 global collaborators. Sample metadata almost always included a de-identified subject ID, COVID-19 status, age in years and sex. Where available, HLA class I and class II types were taken from metadata supplied by the sample provider and were not determined by assay-based typing.

Whole blood was collected in K2EDTA tubes by collaborating institutions according to the institutions' own protocols. For TCRbeta analysis, collaborators shipped samples in one of three forms: frozen whole blood, isolated PBMCs, or DNA extracted from either of those sample types. The immunoSEQ Assay, a bias-controlled multiplex PCR, was used to amplify TCRbeta CDR3 regions from genomic DNA. For the original study's pipeline: The number of nucleated cells in each sample was estimated from the amplification of reference gene primers within the assay. Sequence reads were collapsed and filtered to measure the absolute abundance of every unique TCRbeta CDR3 rearrangement. Productive Simpson clonality was computed per sample as the square root of Simpson's diversity index over productive rearrangements. TCRdb's version of the immuneACCESS table is confined to in-frame rearrangements and falls short of the full clone set. An unresolved V gene accounts for under half of the shortfall where checked; the remainder is of unknown origin. V and J calls and clone size are given by that table; D and trimming were obtained from the DNA. This sample lists about 310,000 clones; around 86% were detected once. The ten top clones hold 1% of the sample.

Overall study results and their limits: The quantity of clinical and demographic metadata differed by source and by participant and was supplied without curation.

Remarks on this clone: Its antigen is still unknown. There are no base qualities to consult, and no much larger clone falls within one base.

Sequenced input: peripheral blood. This receptor was taken from a man aged 45-65 years with active or convalescent COVID-19.

The bases read TGCGCCAGCAGCCAAGCACCCGGACAGAGACTCTATGGCTACACCTTC. Its coded protein is CASSQAPGQRLYGYTF. Recombination joined TRBV4-1 with TRBJ1-2; D gene: possibly TRBD1, on 6 matching bases. V and J lose 1 base and 4 bases, and a span of 16 bases separates them. As encoded in the germline V gene, CDR1 is MGHRA while CDR2 is YSYEKL. The CDR3 holds 16 amino acids from the cysteine to the phenylalanine. Only CDR3 DNA remains: 48 bases, in frame from the first base.